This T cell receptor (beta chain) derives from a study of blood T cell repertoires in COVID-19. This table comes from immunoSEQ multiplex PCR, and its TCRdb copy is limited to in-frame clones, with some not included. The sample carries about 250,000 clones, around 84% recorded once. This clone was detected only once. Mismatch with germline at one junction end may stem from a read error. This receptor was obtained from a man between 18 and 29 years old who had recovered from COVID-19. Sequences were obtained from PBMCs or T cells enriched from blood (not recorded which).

The CDR3 sequence is CASSGPQGGVPPHF. The CDR3 DNA reads as TGTGCCAGTAGTGGGCCTCAGGGGGGTGTGCCCCCCCACTTT. This sequence joins TRBV19 and TRBJ1-6, with 7 bases lining up with TRBD1. There are 14 residues in the CDR3. CDR1 LNHDA and CDR2 SQIVND come from the germline V gene (reference sequence).